This TCR beta chain was sequenced in a study of blood T cell repertoires in COVID-19. At the level of the study: COVID-19 samples collected from the United States, Italy and Spain covered acute and convalescent phases. T cells, B-cell-depleted T cells, or PBMCs provided the cDNA or gDNA that served as material.

The germline V and J ends were trimmed by 6 bases and 3 bases, with 16 bases remaining between them. The CDR3 is 15 amino acids. Germline V gene sequence: CDR1 SGHTA, CDR2 FQGNSA. Authors' data handling: Reference gene primer amplification gave estimated nucleated cell counts. The repertoire was sequenced with immunoSEQ multiplex PCR; TCRdb's copy has only in-frame clones and lacks some. V, J and clone size derive from that table, while D and trimming were established from the DNA sequence. This sample carries 180,000 or so clones, roughly 88% of them seen once, and the ten largest clones take 9.8%. The clonotype originates from a woman at least 80 years old with acute or convalescent COVID-19. The chain links TRBV7-2 to TRBJ2-3; weak D call: TRBD1 (6 bases). The sequencing input was peripheral blood. The CDR3 sequence: CASSPGGRGTDTQYF. DNA for the CDR3: TGTGCCAGCAGTCCGGGCGGCAGGGGTACAGATACGCAGTATTTT.